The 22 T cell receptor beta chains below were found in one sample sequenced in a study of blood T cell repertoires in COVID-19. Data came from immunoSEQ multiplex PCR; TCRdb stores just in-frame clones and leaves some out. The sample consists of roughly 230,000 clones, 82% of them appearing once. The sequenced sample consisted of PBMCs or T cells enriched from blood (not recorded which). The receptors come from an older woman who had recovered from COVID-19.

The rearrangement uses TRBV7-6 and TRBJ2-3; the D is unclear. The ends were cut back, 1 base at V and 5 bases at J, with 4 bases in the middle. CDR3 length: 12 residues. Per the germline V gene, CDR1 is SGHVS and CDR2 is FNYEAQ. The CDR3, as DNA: TGTGCCAGCAGCTTAGGTCTAGATACGCAGTATTTT. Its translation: CASSLGLDTQYF.

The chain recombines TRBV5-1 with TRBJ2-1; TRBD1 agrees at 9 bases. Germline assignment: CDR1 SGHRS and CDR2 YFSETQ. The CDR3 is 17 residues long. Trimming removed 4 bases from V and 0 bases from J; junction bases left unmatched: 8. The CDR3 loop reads CASSPETGGGSYNEQFF. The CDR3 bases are TGCGCCAGCAGCCCGGAGACAGGGGGAGGCTCCTACAATGAGCAGTTCTTC.

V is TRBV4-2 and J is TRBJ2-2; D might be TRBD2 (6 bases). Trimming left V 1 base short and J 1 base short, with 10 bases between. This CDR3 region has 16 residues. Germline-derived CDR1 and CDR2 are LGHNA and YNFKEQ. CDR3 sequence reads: CASSQVSSGNTGELFF. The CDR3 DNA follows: TGTGCCAGCAGCCAAGTGAGTAGCGGGAACACCGGGGAGCTGTTTTTT.

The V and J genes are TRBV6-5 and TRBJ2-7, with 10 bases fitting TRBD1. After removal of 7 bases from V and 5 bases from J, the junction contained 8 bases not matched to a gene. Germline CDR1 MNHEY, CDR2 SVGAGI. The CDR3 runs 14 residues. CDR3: CASISGQGGHEQYF. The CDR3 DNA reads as TGTGCCAGCATTTCCGGACAGGGGGGTCACGAGCAGTACTTC.

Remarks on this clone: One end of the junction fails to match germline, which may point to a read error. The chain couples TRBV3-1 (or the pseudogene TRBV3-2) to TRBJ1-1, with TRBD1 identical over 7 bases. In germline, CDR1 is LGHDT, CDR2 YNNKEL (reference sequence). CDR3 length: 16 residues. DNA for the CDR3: TGTGCCGGCAGCCAAGATCCCCCTACAGGGGACACTGAAGCTTTCTTT. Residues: CAGSQDPPTGDTEAFF.

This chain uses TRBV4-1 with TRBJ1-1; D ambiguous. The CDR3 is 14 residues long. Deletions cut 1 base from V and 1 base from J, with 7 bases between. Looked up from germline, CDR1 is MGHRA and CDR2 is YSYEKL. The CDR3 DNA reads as TGCGCCAGCAGCCAAGTCGAGGGGAACACTGAAGCTTTCTTT. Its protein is CASSQVEGNTEAFF.

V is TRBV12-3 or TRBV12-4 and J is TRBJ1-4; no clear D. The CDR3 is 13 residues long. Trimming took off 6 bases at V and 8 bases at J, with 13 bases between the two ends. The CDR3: CASRPLWEEKLFF. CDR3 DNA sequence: TGTGCCAGCAGGCCCCTGTGGGAGGAAAAACTGTTTTTT.

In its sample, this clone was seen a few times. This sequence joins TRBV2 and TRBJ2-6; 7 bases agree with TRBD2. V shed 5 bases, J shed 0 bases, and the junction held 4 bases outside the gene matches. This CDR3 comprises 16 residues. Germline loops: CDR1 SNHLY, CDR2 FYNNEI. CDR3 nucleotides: TGTGCCAGCAGTCTCTGGGGGGGCTCTGGGGCCAACGTCCTGACTTTC. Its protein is CASSLWGGSGANVLTF.

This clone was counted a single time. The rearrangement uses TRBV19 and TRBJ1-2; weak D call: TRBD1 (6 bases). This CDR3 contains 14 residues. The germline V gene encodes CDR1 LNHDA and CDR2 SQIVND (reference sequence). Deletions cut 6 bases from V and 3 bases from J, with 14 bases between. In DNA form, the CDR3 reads TGTGCCAGTAGGGACCGGACAGCAGACTATGGCTACACCTTC. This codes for CASRDRTADYGYTF.

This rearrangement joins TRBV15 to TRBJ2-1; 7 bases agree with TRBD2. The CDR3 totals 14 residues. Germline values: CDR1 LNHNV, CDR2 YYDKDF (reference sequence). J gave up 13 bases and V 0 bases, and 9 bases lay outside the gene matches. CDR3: CATSRDRLAESQFF. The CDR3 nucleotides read TGTGCCACCAGCAGAGATCGGCTAGCGGAGTCCCAGTTCTTC.

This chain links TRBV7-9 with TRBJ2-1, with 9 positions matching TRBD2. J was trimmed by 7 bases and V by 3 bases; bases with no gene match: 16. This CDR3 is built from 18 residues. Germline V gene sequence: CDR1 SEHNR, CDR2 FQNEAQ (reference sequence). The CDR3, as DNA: TGTGCCAGCAGCTTGGTCCCCCCAGGGGCGGGGGGGACGAATGAGCAGTTCTTC. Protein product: CASSLVPPGAGGTNEQFF. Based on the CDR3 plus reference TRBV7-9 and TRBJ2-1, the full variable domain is DTGVSQNPRHKITKRGQNVTFRCDPISEHNRLYWYRQTLGQGPEFLTYFQNEAQLEKSRLLSDRFSAERPKGSFSTLEIQRTEQGDSAMYLCASSLVPPGAGGTNEQFFGPGTRLTVL.

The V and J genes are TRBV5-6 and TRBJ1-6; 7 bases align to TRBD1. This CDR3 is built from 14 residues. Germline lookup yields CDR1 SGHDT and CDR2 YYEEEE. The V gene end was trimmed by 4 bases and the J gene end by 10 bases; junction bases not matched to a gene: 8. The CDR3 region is CASSQTTGLSPLHF. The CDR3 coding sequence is TGTGCCAGCAGCCAGACGACAGGGCTATCACCCCTCCACTTT.

The CDR3 protein is CASRGQGDNTEAFF. Written as DNA, the CDR3 is TGTGCCAGTAGAGGACAGGGCGACAACACTGAAGCTTTCTTT. The chain uses TRBV19 and TRBJ1-1; 8 bases match TRBD1. CDR1 and CDR2 (germline): LNHDA, SQIVND (reference sequence). CDR3 length: 14 amino acids. Germline trimming cut 6 bases from V and 2 bases from J; bases unmatched to any gene: 5.

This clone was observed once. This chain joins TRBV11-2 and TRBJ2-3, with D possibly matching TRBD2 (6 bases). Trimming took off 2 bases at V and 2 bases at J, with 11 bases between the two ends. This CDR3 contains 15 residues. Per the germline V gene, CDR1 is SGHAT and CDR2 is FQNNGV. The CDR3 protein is CASSLLRTTTDTQYF. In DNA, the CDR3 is TGTGCCAGCAGCTTATTACGGACTACCACAGATACGCAGTATTTT.

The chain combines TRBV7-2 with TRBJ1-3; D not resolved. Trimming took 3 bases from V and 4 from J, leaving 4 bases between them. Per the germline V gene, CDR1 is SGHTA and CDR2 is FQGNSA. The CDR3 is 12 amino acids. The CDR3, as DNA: TGTGCCAGCAGCTTCGGGGGAAACACCATATATTTT. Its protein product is CASSFGGNTIYF. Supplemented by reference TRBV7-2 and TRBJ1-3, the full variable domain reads GAGVSQSPSNKVTEKGKDVELRCDPISGHTALYWYRQSLGQGLEFLIYFQGNSAPDKSGLPSDRFSAERTGGSVSTLTIQRTQQEDSAVYLCASSFGGNTIYFGEGSWLTVV.

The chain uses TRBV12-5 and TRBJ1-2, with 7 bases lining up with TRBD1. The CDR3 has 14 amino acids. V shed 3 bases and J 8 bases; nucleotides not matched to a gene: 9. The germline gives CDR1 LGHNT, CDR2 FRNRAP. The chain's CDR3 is CASGFGQADGGYTF. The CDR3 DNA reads TGTGCTAGTGGTTTCGGACAGGCTGATGGGGGCTACACCTTC.

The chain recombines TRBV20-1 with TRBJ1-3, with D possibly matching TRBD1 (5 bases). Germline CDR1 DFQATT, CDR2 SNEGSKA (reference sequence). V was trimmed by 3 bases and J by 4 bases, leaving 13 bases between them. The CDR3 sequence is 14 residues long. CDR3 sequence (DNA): TGCAGTGCTAGTGTCAGGGTGAGGGGAAACACCATATATTTT. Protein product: CSASVRVRGNTIYF.

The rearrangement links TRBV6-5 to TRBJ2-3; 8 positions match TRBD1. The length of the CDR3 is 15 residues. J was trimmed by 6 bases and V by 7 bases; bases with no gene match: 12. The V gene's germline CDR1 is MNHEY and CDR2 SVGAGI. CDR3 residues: CASTAWQGASDTQYF. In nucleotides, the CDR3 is TGTGCCAGCACTGCTTGGCAGGGGGCATCTGATACGCAGTATTTT.

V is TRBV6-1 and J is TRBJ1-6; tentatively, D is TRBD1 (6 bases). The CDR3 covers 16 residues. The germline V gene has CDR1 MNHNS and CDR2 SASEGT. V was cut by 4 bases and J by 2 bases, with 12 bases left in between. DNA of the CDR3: TGTGCCAGCAGTGGTTACAGGGAAACCTATAATTCACCCCTCCACTTT. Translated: CASSGYRETYNSPLHF.

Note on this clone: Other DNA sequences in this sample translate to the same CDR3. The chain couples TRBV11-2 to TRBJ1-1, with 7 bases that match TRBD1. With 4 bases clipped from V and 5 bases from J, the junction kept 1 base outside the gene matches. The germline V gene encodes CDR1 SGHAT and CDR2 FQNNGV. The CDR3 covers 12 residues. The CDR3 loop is CASSSGGTEAFF. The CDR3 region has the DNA TGTGCCAGCAGCTCAGGGGGGACTGAAGCTTTCTTT.

DNA for the CDR3: TGTGCCAGCAGCTTCTCAGAGAGGGTGGGTGAAGCTTTCTTT. The encoded protein is CASSFSERVGEAFF. The chain has TRBV7-2 and TRBJ1-1; D not resolved. This CDR3 is 14 amino acids long. V dropped 3 bases and J dropped 7 bases, with 15 bases sitting between them. Per germline, CDR1 SGHTA and CDR2 FQGNSA.

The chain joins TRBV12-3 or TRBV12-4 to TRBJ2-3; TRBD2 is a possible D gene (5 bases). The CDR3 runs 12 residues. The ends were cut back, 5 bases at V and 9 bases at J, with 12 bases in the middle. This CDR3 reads CASSLPSGTQYF. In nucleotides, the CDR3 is TGTGCCAGCAGTCTCCCCTCGGGAACGCAGTATTTT.